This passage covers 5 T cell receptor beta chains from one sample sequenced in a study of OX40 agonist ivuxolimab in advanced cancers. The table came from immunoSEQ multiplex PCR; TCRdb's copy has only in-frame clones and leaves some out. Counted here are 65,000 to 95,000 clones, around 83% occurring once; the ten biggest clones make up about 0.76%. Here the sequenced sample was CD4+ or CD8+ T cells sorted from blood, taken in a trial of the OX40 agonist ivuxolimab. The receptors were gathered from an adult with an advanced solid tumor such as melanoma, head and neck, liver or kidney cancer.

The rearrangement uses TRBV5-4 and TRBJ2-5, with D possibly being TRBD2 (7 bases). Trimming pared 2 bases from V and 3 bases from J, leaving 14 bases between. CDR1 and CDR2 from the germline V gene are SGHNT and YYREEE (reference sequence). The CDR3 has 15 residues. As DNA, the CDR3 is TGTGCCAGCAGCTTCGGGGGGCAGGGGAAAGAGACCCAGTACTTC. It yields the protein CASSFGGQGKETQYF.

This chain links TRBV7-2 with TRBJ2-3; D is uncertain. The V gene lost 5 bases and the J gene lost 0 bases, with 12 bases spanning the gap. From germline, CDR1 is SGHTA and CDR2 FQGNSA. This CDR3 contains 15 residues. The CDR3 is CASSPLVLSTDTQYF. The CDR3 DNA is TGTGCCAGCAGCCCATTAGTTCTTAGCACAGATACGCAGTATTTT.

Here the CDR3 DNA reads TGTGCCACCAAAACGGACAGGGTATCTTACGAGCAGTACTTC. This encodes CATKTDRVSYEQYF. The rearrangement uses TRBV15 and TRBJ2-7; 8 nucleotides line up with TRBD1. In germline, CDR1 is LNHNV, CDR2 YYDKDF (reference sequence). The ends lost 7 bases at V and 4 bases at J; junction bases unmatched: 9. This CDR3 has 14 residues.

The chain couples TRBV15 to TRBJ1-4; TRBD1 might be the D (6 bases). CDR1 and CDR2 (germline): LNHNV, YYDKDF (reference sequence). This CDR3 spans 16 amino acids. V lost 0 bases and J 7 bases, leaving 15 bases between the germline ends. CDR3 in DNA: TGTGCCACCAGCAGAGATACGAGGGGGGCTAGTGAAAAACTGTTTTTT. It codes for CATSRDTRGASEKLFF.

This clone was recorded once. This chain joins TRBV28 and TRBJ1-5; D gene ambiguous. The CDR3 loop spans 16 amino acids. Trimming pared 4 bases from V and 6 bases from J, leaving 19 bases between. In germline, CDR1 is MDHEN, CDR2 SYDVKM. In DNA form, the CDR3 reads TGTGCCAGCAGTTCTCTTGTCTTAGGTAGTACTCAGCCCCAGCATTTT. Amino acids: CASSSLVLGSTQPQHF.